This TCR beta chain was identified in a study of blood T cell repertoires in COVID-19. Original handling: Cell counts per sample came from amplifying reference gene primers. Profiling relied on immunoSEQ multiplex PCR, and the TCRdb table lists in-frame clones only, not all of them. V, J and clone size derive from that table, while D and trimming were established from the DNA sequence. This table holds 140,000 or so clones, around 90% found once. From germline, CDR1 is KGHSH and CDR2 LQKENI. The junction had 9 bases not matched to a gene; V was cut back by 5 bases and J by 5 bases. The CDR3 contains 15 residues.

The sample was peripheral blood. The chain combines TRBV18 with TRBJ1-5, with 7 bases aligning to TRBD1. The sequence was collected from a human donor in a cohort sampled during active COVID-19. CDR3 in amino acids: CASSNLQGSDQPQHF. The CDR3 bases are TGTGCCAGCTCAAATTTACAGGGGTCGGATCAGCCCCAGCATTTT.